Presented here are 26 T cell receptor beta chains from one specimen sequenced in a study of cytomegalovirus exposure and HLA in healthy donors (dated by TCRdb to about 2017). Libraries were prepared through the immunoSEQ multiplex PCR assay. Held by TCRdb, this immuneACCESS table contains in-frame sequences only and omits some clones. Under half of the omission traces to an unresolved V gene where checked; the cause of the rest is unknown. The sample yields some 150,000 clones; around 86% were counted once. Clones ranked in the top ten supply roughly 2.7% of the sample. The sample consisted of PBMCs. The receptors were sampled from a young man in good health and CMV-seropositive.

This chain connects TRBV12-5 to TRBJ2-3; 10 bases map to TRBD1. V trimming: 5 bases; J trimming: 2 bases; junction bases outside the gene matches: 22. The CDR3 is 21 amino acids. The germline CDR1 and CDR2 sequences are LGHNT and FRNRAP. CDR3 amino acids: CASGPRSGTGAFRGDTDTQYF. The DNA for the CDR3 is TGTGCTAGTGGTCCCCGTTCAGGGACAGGGGCTTTCAGGGGAGACACAGATACGCAGTATTTT.

The V gene is TRBV6-1, the J gene TRBJ2-7, with 10 bases lining up with TRBD2. There are 14 residues in the CDR3. Germline-derived CDR1 and CDR2 are MNHNS and SASEGT. The V gene end was trimmed by 7 bases and the J gene end by 4 bases; junction bases not matched to a gene: 7. The CDR3 is CASTVLAGVYEQYF. Written as DNA, the CDR3 is TGTGCCAGCACAGTCCTAGCGGGAGTTTACGAGCAGTACTTC.

V is TRBV9 and J is TRBJ2-1; 10 nucleotides line up with TRBD2. From germline, CDR1 is SGDLS and CDR2 YYNGEE. The CDR3 runs to 16 residues. J was trimmed by 8 bases and V by 3 bases; bases with no gene match: 11. The CDR3 coding sequence is TGTGCCAGCAGCGCAGGGGGGGGCAGCGGGAGGGATGAGCAGTTCTTC. Residues: CASSAGGGSGRDEQFF.

This chain uses TRBV18 with TRBJ1-1; TRBD1 might be the D (6 bases). With 2 bases removed from V and 1 base from J, the gap between germline ends came to 11 bases. CDR1 and CDR2 from the germline V gene are KGHSH and LQKENI. The CDR3 is 15 residues long. The CDR3 spells CASSPNYRENTEAFF. In nucleotides, the CDR3 is TGTGCCAGCTCACCAAACTACAGGGAGAACACTGAAGCTTTCTTT. The full variable domain, rest sourced from reference TRBV18 and TRBJ1-1, is NAGVMQNPRHLVRRRGQEARLRCSPMKGHSHVYWYRQLPEEGLKFMVYLQKENIIDESGMPKERFSAEFPKEGPSILRIQQVVRGDSAAYFCASSPNYRENTEAFFGQGTRLTVV.

This clone was picked up one time. This chain joins TRBV5-8 and TRBJ2-1, with TRBD2 matching 13 bases. V dropped 6 bases and J dropped 0; count of bases not matched to a gene: 9. Germline V lookup: CDR1 SGHTS, CDR2 YDEGEE. The CDR3 contains 18 residues. The CDR3 loop reads CASNPGLAGPSSYNEQFF. Written as DNA, the CDR3 is TGTGCCAGCAACCCGGGACTAGCGGGGCCCAGCTCCTACAATGAGCAGTTCTTC.

With regard to this clone: The junction shows a germline mismatch at one end, possibly a read error. The same CDR3 arises from other DNA sequences in this sample as well. This chain links TRBV7-7 with TRBJ2-5, with D tentatively TRBD1 or TRBD2 (6 bases each). The CDR3 runs to 13 residues. Per the germline V gene, CDR1 is SSHAT and CDR2 is FNYEAQ (reference sequence). CDR3 sequence reads: CASSLGGRETQYF. Here the CDR3 DNA reads TGTGCTAGCAGCTTAGGGGGGCGGGAGACCCAGTACTTC.

This chain uses TRBV19 with TRBJ1-2, with D perhaps matching TRBD1 (5 bases). V was cut by 7 bases and J by 4 bases, with 13 bases left in between. The CDR3 runs to 13 residues. The germline gives CDR1 LNHDA, CDR2 SQIVND (reference sequence). CDR3 bases: TGTGCCAGTACAGGGTCTACCCCCTATGGCTACACCTTC. Its protein is CASTGSTPYGYTF.

V gene TRBV27 combines with J gene TRBJ2-7; TRBD1 agrees at 9 bases. The junction had 7 bases not matched to a gene; V was cut back by 5 bases and J by 5 bases. The CDR3 is 14 amino acids. The germline V gene has CDR1 MNHEY and CDR2 SMNVEV (reference sequence). DNA for the CDR3: TGTGCCAGCAGTACCGGGGACAGGGTCGACGAGCAGTACTTC. It codes for CASSTGDRVDEQYF.

Comment on this clone: Other nucleotide sequences in the sample specify the same CDR3. This chain uses TRBV5-6 with TRBJ2-1; no definite D call. The germline V and J ends were trimmed by 0 bases and 13 bases, with 8 bases remaining between them. The germline CDR1 and CDR2 sequences are SGHDT and YYEEEE. The CDR3 has 11 residues. The CDR3 region has the DNA TGTGCCAGCAGCTTGGGACTTGTTCAGTTCTTC. Protein: CASSLGLVQFF.

This clone has just one count. V gene TRBV6-5 combines with J gene TRBJ2-5, with D maybe TRBD1 (7 bases). Trimming shortened V by 7 bases and J by 4 bases, and 16 bases separated the two germline ends. The CDR3 sequence is 14 residues long. The germline V gene has CDR1 MNHEY and CDR2 SVGAGI. CDR3 protein: CASNRPQGGETQYF. Here the CDR3 DNA reads TGTGCCAGCAACCGACCCCAGGGGGGAGAGACCCAGTACTTC.

This chain uses TRBV28 with TRBJ2-7, with TRBD2 identical over 7 bases. Germline lookup yields CDR1 MDHEN and CDR2 SYDVKM. The trim removed 2 bases at V and 2 bases at J, leaving 6 bases unmatched. This CDR3 spans 15 amino acids. The CDR3 reads CASSLERGRAYEQYF. CDR3 in DNA: TGTGCCAGCAGTTTAGAAAGAGGGAGGGCCTACGAGCAGTACTTC. The whole variable domain, filled in from reference TRBV28 and TRBJ2-7, reads DVKVTQSSRYLVKRTGEKVFLECVQDMDHENMFWYRQDPGLGLRLIYFSYDVKMKEKGDIPEGYSVSREKKERFSLILESASTNQTSMYLCASSLERGRAYEQYFGPGTRLTVT.

This clone was recorded only once. The chain combines TRBV5-1 with TRBJ2-2; tentative D call: TRBD2 (6 bases). V was clipped by 3 bases and J by 4 bases, with 13 bases between them. The CDR3 consists of 15 residues. CDR1 is SGHRS, CDR2 YFSETQ, per germline. The CDR3 spells CASSSAGRGTGELFF. CDR3 nucleotides: TGCGCCAGCAGCTCGGCGGGGAGAGGCACCGGGGAGCTGTTTTTT.

This clone was seen only once. The rearrangement joins TRBV30 to TRBJ2-2, with no clear D. CDR3 length equals 13 residues. V was trimmed by 0 bases and J by 3 bases, leaving 5 bases between them. CDR1 is GTSNPN and CDR2 is SVGIG in the germline V gene (reference sequence). This CDR3 is CAWSVGDTGELFF. The CDR3 DNA follows: TGTGCCTGGAGTGTTGGAGACACCGGGGAGCTGTTTTTT.

J is TRBJ1-1 and V is TRBV7-9; perhaps TRBD1 as D (6 bases). Trimming took 1 base from V and 1 from J, leaving 10 bases between them. The length of the CDR3 is 15 residues. CDR1 and CDR2 (germline): SEHNR, FQNEAQ (reference sequence). The CDR3 is CASSLVAGANTEAFF. The CDR3 DNA reads TGTGCCAGCAGCTTAGTAGCAGGGGCGAACACTGAAGCTTTCTTT.

Concerning this clone itself: Its ends do not fully match the called genes, so a read error is possible. The chain combines TRBV7-7 with TRBJ2-3, with 10 positions matching TRBD1. CDR1 and CDR2 from the germline V gene are SSHAT and FNYEAQ (reference sequence). This CDR3 is built from 15 residues. The CDR3 sequence: CASSAGQGLTDTQYF. In DNA, the CDR3 is TGTGCTAGCAGCGCGGGACAGGGGCTCACAGATACGCAGTATTTT.

The chain recombines TRBV5-1 with TRBJ2-1; TRBD2 agrees at 8 bases. This CDR3 region has 15 residues. The ends lost 0 bases at V and 9 bases at J; junction bases unmatched: 8. Germline V gene data show CDR1 as SGHRS and CDR2 as YFSETQ. CDR3 in amino acids: CASSLGTSIRLEQFF. CDR3 DNA: TGCGCCAGCAGCTTGGGGACTAGCATACGCCTTGAGCAGTTCTTC.

The J gene is TRBJ1-1, the V gene TRBV7-8; the D gene is possibly TRBD1 (5 bases). The CDR3 is 13 residues long. Trimming removed 5 bases at V and 1 base at J, with 8 bases between. Germline values: CDR1 SGHVS, CDR2 FQNEAQ. DNA for the CDR3: TGTGCCAGCAGCGTAGGGGCGAACACTGAAGCTTTCTTT. This sequence encodes CASSVGANTEAFF. Supplemented by reference TRBV7-8 and TRBJ1-1, the full variable domain reads GAGVSQSPRYKVAKRGQDVALRCDPISGHVSLFWYQQALGQGPEFLTYFQNEAQLDKSGLPSDRFFAERPEGSVSTLKIQRTQQEDSAVYLCASSVGANTEAFFGQGTRLTVV.

The V call is TRBV7-6, the J call TRBJ1-6; 7 bases align to TRBD1. The V gene's germline CDR1 is SGHVS and CDR2 FNYEAQ. With V trimmed by 5 bases and J by 7 bases, 8 bases remained unmatched. The CDR3 loop spans 15 amino acids. CDR3 amino acids: CASSATGEWNSPLHF. CDR3 sequence (DNA): TGTGCCAGCAGCGCTACAGGGGAGTGGAATTCACCCCTCCACTTT.

This chain joins TRBV15 and TRBJ2-7, with 13 bases identical to TRBD2. Losses at the gene ends were 3 bases for V and 4 bases for J; bases not matched to a gene: 6. Germline CDR1 reads LNHNV; CDR2 reads YYDKDF (reference sequence). The CDR3 contains 16 residues. The CDR3 DNA sequence: TGTGCCACCAGCAGCCTCGGACTAGCGGGAGAGTACGAGCAGTACTTC. Protein product: CATSSLGLAGEYEQYF.

The genes are TRBV2 and TRBJ1-1; 7 positions agree with TRBD1. Per the germline V gene, CDR1 is SNHLY and CDR2 is FYNNEI. Losses at the gene ends were 8 bases for V and 2 bases for J; bases not matched to a gene: 8. CDR3 length equals 14 residues. The CDR3 spells CASGRDRRNTEAFF. DNA of the CDR3: TGTGCCAGCGGCCGGGACAGAAGAAACACTGAAGCTTTCTTT.

In this sample, this clone turned up once. The CDR3: CASSVGNRGRGGRGYTF. CDR3 nucleotide sequence: TGTGCCAGCAGCGTAGGAAATCGGGGCCGTGGGGGCCGTGGCTACACCTTC. The rearrangement joins TRBV9 to TRBJ1-2; the D gene is possibly TRBD1 (6 bases). This CDR3 has 17 residues. Trimming stripped 0 bases from V and 7 bases from J, with 22 bases between. Germline-derived CDR1 and CDR2 are SGDLS and YYNGEE.

The chain uses TRBV19 and TRBJ1-5; 9 positions agree with TRBD1. The CDR3 loop spans 15 amino acids. Per the germline V gene, CDR1 is LNHDA and CDR2 is SQIVND (reference sequence). The V and J ends lost 5 bases and 0 bases, in that order; junction bases with no gene match: 2. In DNA, the CDR3 is TGTGCCAGTAGTGACAGGGGGTATAGCAATCAGCCCCAGCATTTT. Its translation: CASSDRGYSNQPQHF.

The chain recombines TRBV4-3 with TRBJ1-2; 11 bases fit TRBD1. This CDR3 is built from 16 residues. The germline V gene encodes CDR1 LGHNA and CDR2 YSLEER. J lost 0 bases, V lost 5 bases, and 5 bases had no gene match. The CDR3 reads CASSWTGGLSNYGYTF. The DNA of the CDR3 is TGCGCCAGCAGCTGGACAGGGGGCCTTTCTAACTATGGCTACACCTTC.

The chain employs TRBV4-3 and TRBJ2-7; D not certain. The CDR3 covers 14 residues. V was pared by 1 base and J by 0 bases, with 7 bases between. Germline CDR1 and CDR2: LGHNA and YSLEER. Here the CDR3 DNA reads TGCGCCAGCAGCCAAGTTATGAGCTCCTACGAGCAGTACTTC. Protein sequence: CASSQVMSSYEQYF.

This chain links TRBV6-1 with TRBJ1-1; the match to TRBD1 covers 8 bases. Germline CDR1 reads MNHNS; CDR2 reads SASEGT. This CDR3 spans 15 amino acids. J lost 4 bases, V lost 5 bases, and 9 bases had no gene match. The CDR3 region is CASSPPRQGFTEAFF. The CDR3 DNA reads as TGTGCCAGCAGTCCCCCGAGACAGGGGTTCACTGAAGCTTTCTTT.

The V gene is TRBV9, the J gene TRBJ2-1; perhaps TRBD2 as D (6 bases). CDR1 SGDLS and CDR2 YYNGEE come from the germline V gene. Trimming cost V 3 bases and J 7 bases, with 20 bases left between them. This CDR3 spans 16 amino acids. CDR3 region: CASSDPRTTDGNEQFF. The CDR3 DNA sequence: TGTGCCAGCAGCGACCCGCGGACTACCGATGGGAATGAGCAGTTCTTC.